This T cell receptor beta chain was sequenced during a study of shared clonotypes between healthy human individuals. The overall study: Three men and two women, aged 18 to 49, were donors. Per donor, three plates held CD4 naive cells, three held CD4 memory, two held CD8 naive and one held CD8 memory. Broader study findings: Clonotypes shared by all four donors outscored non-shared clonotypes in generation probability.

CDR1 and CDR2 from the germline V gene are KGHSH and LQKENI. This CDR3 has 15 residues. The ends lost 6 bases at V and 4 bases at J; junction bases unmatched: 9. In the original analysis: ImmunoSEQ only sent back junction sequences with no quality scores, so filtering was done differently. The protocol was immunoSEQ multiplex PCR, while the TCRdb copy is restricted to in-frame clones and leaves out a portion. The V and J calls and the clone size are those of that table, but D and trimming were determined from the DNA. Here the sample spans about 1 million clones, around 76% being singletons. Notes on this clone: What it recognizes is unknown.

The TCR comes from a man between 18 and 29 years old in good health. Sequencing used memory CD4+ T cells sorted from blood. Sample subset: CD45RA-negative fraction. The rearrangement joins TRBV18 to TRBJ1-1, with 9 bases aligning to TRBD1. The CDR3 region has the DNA TGTGCCAGCTCGCAGGGACAGGGTTCGGTCACTGAAGCTTTCTTT. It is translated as CASSQGQGSVTEAFF. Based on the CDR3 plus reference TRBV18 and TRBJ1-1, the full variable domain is NAGVMQNPRHLVRRRGQEARLRCSPMKGHSHVYWYRQLPEEGLKFMVYLQKENIIDESGMPKERFSAEFPKEGPSILRIQQVVRGDSAAYFCASSQGQGSVTEAFFGQGTRLTVV.